These 19 T cell receptor beta chains were all obtained from the same sample, sequenced in a study of shared clonotypes between healthy human individuals. CD8 cells classed as naive were CD45RO-negative and positively selected for CCR7, excluding terminally differentiated effector memory CD45RA+ cells. Sequencing used immunoSEQ multiplex PCR; TCRdb keeps in-frame clones, though not all of them. The sample gives hundreds of thousands of clones, nearly 95% of which show up once; 24% is in the top ten. The sequenced sample consisted of naive CD8+ T cells sorted from blood. These receptors were obtained from a man aged 30-40 years in good health.

The gene calls are TRBV15 and TRBJ2-1, with D possibly being TRBD1 (6 bases). The CDR3 is 21 amino acids. Trimming shortened V by 4 bases and J by 4 bases, and 32 bases separated the two germline ends. The germline V gene encodes CDR1 LNHNV and CDR2 YYDKDF (reference sequence). The CDR3 coding sequence is TGTGCCACCAGCAAGTTAAGGCGGTATGAGGGGGACCAAGGGGTATACAATGAGCAGTTCTTC. Protein product: CATSKLRRYEGDQGVYNEQFF. The variable domain in full, completed from reference TRBV15 and TRBJ2-1, reads DAMVIQNPRYQVTQFGKPVTLSCSQTLNHNVMYWYQQKSSQAPKLLFHYYDKDFNNEADTPDNFQSRRPNTSFCFLDIRSPGLGDTAMYLCATSKLRRYEGDQGVYNEQFFGPGTRLTVL.

The V and J genes are TRBV21-1 and TRBJ1-5; the listed D gene, TRBD1, was not tested against the DNA. TRBV21-1 is assigned pseudogene status. The CDR3 spans 17 residues. In DNA form, the CDR3 reads TGTGCCAGCAGCAAAGGGCCGTCTGACAGCAACAATCAGCCCCAGCATTTT. It specifies CASSKGPSDSNNQPQHF.

This chain uses TRBV28 with TRBJ2-1, with 12 nucleotides matching TRBD2. The CDR3 totals 15 residues. Germline CDR1 is MDHEN and CDR2 is SYDVKM. V gave up 6 bases and J gave up 6 bases; unmatched junction bases: 6. CDR3 sequence reads: CASSQLAGGVNEQFF. DNA for the CDR3: TGTGCCAGCAGCCAACTAGCGGGAGGAGTCAATGAGCAGTTCTTC.

This sequence joins TRBV10-3 and TRBJ1-2, with 8 bases identical to TRBD1. Germline CDR1 ENHRY, CDR2 SYGVKD. The CDR3 is made up of 17 amino acids. V gave up 1 base and J gave up 3 bases; unmatched junction bases: 10. CDR3 sequence: CAISEWSGGGGDYGYTF. CDR3 DNA: TGTGCCATCAGTGAGTGGTCAGGGGGCGGAGGGGACTATGGCTACACCTTC.

CDR3 sequence reads: CASSLGIPGTGSDEQYF. The CDR3, as DNA: TGTGCCAGCAGCTTAGGTATCCCCGGGACAGGGAGCGACGAGCAGTACTTC. The chain recombines TRBV7-6 with TRBJ2-7, with 9 positions matching TRBD1. CDR3 length: 17 residues. Trimming took 1 base from V and 5 from J; bases not matched to a gene: 12. CDR1 and CDR2 from the germline V gene are SGHVS and FNYEAQ.

The chain joins TRBV27 to TRBJ2-5; D may be TRBD1 or TRBD2 (6 bases each). Between the trimmed V and J ends, which lost 5 bases and 9 bases, there was a span of 19 bases. CDR3 length: 14 amino acids. Germline assignment: CDR1 MNHEY and CDR2 SMNVEV (reference sequence). CDR3 coding DNA: TGTGCCAGCAGTCCCCTGTCGGGGGCGCGGGCCCAGTACTTC. This sequence encodes CASSPLSGARAQYF.

This clone appeared once. J is TRBJ2-1 and V is TRBV15; D possibly corresponds to TRBD1 (6 bases). The CDR3 runs 14 residues. The germline CDR1 and CDR2 sequences are LNHNV and YYDKDF (reference sequence). The V gene lost 3 bases and the J gene lost 8 bases, with 14 bases spanning the gap. The CDR3 here is CATSRGQGSDEQFF. In DNA form, the CDR3 reads TGTGCCACCAGCAGGGGCCAGGGGAGCGATGAGCAGTTCTTC.

This chain links TRBV6-1 with TRBJ1-1, with D possibly being TRBD1 (5 bases). There are 14 residues in the CDR3. The V end lost 7 bases, the J end lost 0 bases, and 12 bases lay between the germline ends. The germline V gene encodes CDR1 MNHNS and CDR2 SASEGT. CDR3 sequence: CASTRDGLNTEAFF. In nucleotides, the CDR3 is TGTGCCAGCACCAGGGACGGTTTGAACACTGAAGCTTTCTTT.

The chain is built from TRBV14 and TRBJ2-5, with 13 bases fitting TRBD2. This CDR3 has 18 residues. Germline CDR1 and CDR2: SGHDN and FVKESK. V lost 2 bases and J lost 1; bases outside the gene matches: 7. The DNA of the CDR3 is TGTGCCAGCAGCCAAATCCCTTGGACTAGCGGGAGCCAAGAGACCCAGTACTTC. Translated: CASSQIPWTSGSQETQYF.

The chain recombines TRBV7-2 with TRBJ1-5; D is perhaps TRBD1 (5 bases). The V gene lost 6 bases and the J gene lost 6 bases, with 12 bases spanning the gap. CDR1 is SGHTA and CDR2 is FQGNSA in the germline V gene. The CDR3 is made up of 13 amino acids. The CDR3 bases are TGTGCCAGCAGTAAATGGGGGTTTCAGCCCCAGCATTTT. The encoded protein is CASSKWGFQPQHF.

The V and J genes are TRBV5-4 and TRBJ2-1, with D unresolved. V gave up 1 base and J gave up 2 bases, with 13 bases separating them. Germline CDR1 and CDR2: SGHNT and YYREEE (reference sequence). The CDR3 has 16 amino acids. CDR3 amino acids: CASSLLVGITYNEQFF. CDR3 in DNA: TGTGCCAGCAGCTTGTTGGTGGGAATCACCTACAATGAGCAGTTCTTC.

The rearrangement uses TRBV11-2 and TRBJ2-1; D remains unclear. Germline assignment: CDR1 SGHAT and CDR2 FQNNGV. Between the trimmed V and J ends, which lost 0 bases and 4 bases, there was a span of 7 bases. This CDR3 region has 14 residues. The CDR3 spells CASSLEGTYNEQFF. For the CDR3, the DNA is TGTGCCAGCAGCTTAGAAGGCACTTACAATGAGCAGTTCTTC.

This clone showed up just once. The J gene is TRBJ1-2, the V gene TRBV6-1, with no clear D. This CDR3 is 14 amino acids long. From germline, CDR1 is MNHNS and CDR2 SASEGT. Trimming took 8 bases from V and 4 from J, leaving 17 bases between them. This CDR3 reads CASHNRGLVYGYTF. Here the CDR3 DNA reads TGTGCCAGCCACAACCGGGGTCTAGTCTATGGCTACACCTTC.

The chain combines TRBV11-3 with TRBJ2-1, with D maybe TRBD1 (5 bases). Trimming removed 6 bases from V and 5 bases from J, with 11 bases in between. The CDR3 covers 13 residues. Germline CDR1 and CDR2: SGHNT and YENEEA. The CDR3 coding sequence is TGTGCCAGCAGACACAGGCAGAACAATGAGCAGTTCTTC. This encodes CASRHRQNNEQFF.

This clone was seen only once. The rearrangement joins TRBV19 to TRBJ2-2; D gene uncertain. V lost 7 bases and J lost 4, with 7 bases in between. CDR3 length: 12 residues. Germline CDR1 is LNHDA and CDR2 is SQIVND (reference sequence). This chain's CDR3 is CASMSPTGELFF. The CDR3, as DNA: TGTGCCAGTATGTCCCCCACCGGGGAGCTGTTTTTT.

This clone is a singleton in its sample. The chain combines TRBV7-9 with TRBJ2-1; possible D gene TRBD2, 5 bases. In germline, CDR1 is SEHNR, CDR2 FQNEAQ (reference sequence). The CDR3 is 13 residues long. Trimming removed 3 bases from V and 8 bases from J, with 11 bases in between. The CDR3 is CASSFAGLYEQFF. The CDR3 nucleotides are TGTGCCAGCAGCTTTGCCGGACTTTATGAGCAGTTCTTC.

CDR3 residues: CASSLVSGWNNEQFF. In nucleotides, the CDR3 is TGTGCCAGCAGTTTAGTTAGCGGATGGAACAATGAGCAGTTCTTC. The chain links TRBV27 to TRBJ2-1; D might be TRBD2 (6 bases). V lost 2 bases and J 5 bases, leaving 13 bases between the germline ends. Per germline, CDR1 MNHEY and CDR2 SMNVEV (reference sequence). This CDR3 contains 15 residues.

This chain links TRBV11-2 with TRBJ2-7; TRBD2 might be the D (7 bases). The germline V gene encodes CDR1 SGHAT and CDR2 FQNNGV. Trimming took 4 bases from V and 5 from J, leaving 15 bases between them. This CDR3 is built from 14 residues. This CDR3 reads CASSYVGGRDEQYF. The CDR3 DNA sequence: TGTGCCAGCAGCTACGTGGGGGGGCGGGACGAGCAGTACTTC.

Concerning this clone itself: The sample has other DNA sequences that encode this CDR3 too. The V call is TRBV5-4, the J call TRBJ2-7, with 11 nucleotides matching TRBD2. The length of the CDR3 is 14 residues. Per germline, CDR1 SGHNT and CDR2 YYREEE (reference sequence). V was clipped by 3 bases and J by 4 bases; unmatched bases: 3. CDR3 DNA: TGTGCCAGCAGCTCCACTAGCGGGAGTTACGAGCAGTACTTC. This codes for CASSSTSGSYEQYF.